These 30 T cell receptor beta chains originate from one sample sequenced in a study of blood T cell repertoires in COVID-19. Sequencing was performed with immunoSEQ multiplex PCR; in TCRdb, only in-frame clones are kept and a portion is missing. The data contain more than 250,000 clones, over 75% of them singletons. The sequenced sample consisted of peripheral blood. The receptors here all came from a man between 50 and 59 years old with active or convalescent COVID-19.

The gene calls are TRBV5-8 and TRBJ1-2, with a possible D match to TRBD1 (6 bases). The CDR3 totals 13 residues. Germline CDR1 and CDR2: SGHTS and YDEGEE. The germline V and J ends were trimmed by 1 base and 4 bases, with 8 bases remaining between them. The CDR3 sequence: CASSLRGAYGYTF. CDR3 in DNA: TGTGCCAGCAGCTTGCGGGGGGCCTATGGCTACACCTTC.

This chain joins TRBV7-6 and TRBJ2-2; 10 nucleotides line up with TRBD1. CDR1 and CDR2 from the germline V gene are SGHVS and FNYEAQ. J was trimmed by 6 bases and V by 5 bases; bases with no gene match: 6. The CDR3 consists of 15 residues. The CDR3 sequence: CASSKFGTGAGELFF. CDR3 coding DNA: TGTGCCAGCAGCAAATTCGGGACAGGGGCCGGGGAGCTGTTTTTT.

This clone was counted a single time. The V call is TRBV2, the J call TRBJ2-3, with 12 bases fitting TRBD2. This CDR3 comprises 15 residues. Trimming removed 5 bases from V and 1 base from J; junction bases left unmatched: 1. Germline CDR1 and CDR2: SNHLY and FYNNEI. CDR3 in DNA: TGTGCCAGCAGTCTAGCGGGAGGGGGCACAGATACGCAGTATTTT. Translated, it gives CASSLAGGGTDTQYF. The variable domain in full, completed from reference TRBV2 and TRBJ2-3, reads EPEVTQTPSHQVTQMGQEVILRCVPISNHLYFYWYRQILGQKVEFLVSFYNNEISEKSEIFDDQFSVERPDGSNFTLKIRSTKLEDSAMYFCASSLAGGGTDTQYFGPGTRLTVL.

The J gene is TRBJ1-2, the V gene TRBV14; a weak D match, TRBD1 (6 bases). Trimming left V 1 base short and J 7 bases short, with 16 bases between. The CDR3 is 15 residues long. Germline V gene lookup returns CDR1 SGHDN and CDR2 FVKESK. CDR3 sequence reads: CASSQADRTSAGYTF. CDR3 nucleotide sequence: TGTGCCAGCAGCCAAGCCGACAGGACGTCTGCTGGCTACACCTTC.

This clone was seen just once. V and J are TRBV27 and TRBJ1-2, with D uncertain. The CDR3 contains 13 residues. The germline CDR1 and CDR2 sequences are MNHEY and SMNVEV (reference sequence). V was cut by 8 bases and J by 0 bases, with 10 bases left in between. The CDR3 DNA follows: TGTGCCAGCGCGATTTTGCCTAACTATGGCTACACCTTC. This encodes CASAILPNYGYTF.

About this clone itself: At one end the junction does not follow the germline gene, possibly because of a read error. This sequence joins TRBV27 and TRBJ2-6; D perhaps matches TRBD1 (6 bases). There are 15 residues in the CDR3. Germline V gene sequence: CDR1 MNHEY, CDR2 SMNVEV (reference sequence). The CDR3 coding sequence is TGTGCCAGCCGTTTACAGGGCTCTGGGGCCAACGTCCTGACTTTC. Its protein product is CASRLQGSGANVLTF. Variable domain in full (rest from reference TRBV27 and TRBJ2-6): EAQVTQNPRYLITVTGKKLTVTCSQNMNHEYMSWYRQDPGLGLRQIYYSMNVEVTDKGDVPEGYKVSRKEKRNFPLILESPSPNQTSLYFCASRLQGSGANVLTFGAGSRLTVL.

This clone was counted between two and nine times. The chain has TRBV28 and TRBJ1-1, with TRBD1 matching over 10 bases. Germline CDR1 MDHEN, CDR2 SYDVKM. The CDR3 contains 14 residues. V trimming: 6 bases; J trimming: 7 bases; junction bases outside the gene matches: 8. The CDR3 DNA follows: TGTGCCAGCAGGACCGGGACAGGGGCGCGTGAAGCTTTCTTT. Residues: CASRTGTGAREAFF.

The V and J genes are TRBV18 and TRBJ1-2; 7 nucleotides match TRBD1. The CDR3 loop spans 14 amino acids. Germline-derived CDR1 and CDR2 are KGHSH and LQKENI. With 1 base clipped from V and 8 bases from J, the junction kept 7 bases outside the gene matches. CDR3 residues: CASSPLDRAEGYTF. DNA for the CDR3: TGTGCCAGCTCACCACTCGACAGGGCGGAAGGCTACACCTTC.

The chain combines TRBV28 with TRBJ1-6, with TRBD1 identical over 9 bases. Trimming removed 5 bases from V and 5 bases from J; junction bases left unmatched: 7. CDR3 length equals 16 residues. Germline values: CDR1 MDHEN, CDR2 SYDVKM. Here the CDR3 reads CASSGADRGHNSPLHF. As DNA, the CDR3 is TGTGCCAGCAGTGGCGCGGACAGGGGCCATAATTCACCCCTCCACTTT.

The chain couples TRBV12-3 or TRBV12-4 to TRBJ1-5, with D unclear. The CDR3 has 13 amino acids. V was shortened by 6 bases and J by 0 bases, with 6 bases between the two germline ends. This CDR3 is CASRYSSNQPQHF. Here the CDR3 DNA reads TGTGCCAGCAGGTACAGTAGCAATCAGCCCCAGCATTTT.

Regarding this clone: Sequence at one end of the junction differs from germline and may be a read error. The rearrangement links TRBV12-5 to TRBJ2-5, with 7 bases aligning to TRBD1. The CDR3 covers 14 residues. Germline CDR1 is LGHNT and CDR2 is FRNRAP. CDR3 in DNA: TGTGCTAGTGGTTTGGGACAGGGCCTGTTCCCATACAACTTC. Its protein product is CASGLGQGLFPYNF. Using reference TRBV12-5 and TRBJ2-5 for the parts outside the CDR3, the full variable domain is DARVTQTPRHKVTEMGQEVTMRCQPILGHNTVFWYRQTMMQGLELLAYFRNRAPLDDSGMPKDRFSAEMPDATLATLKIQPSEPRDSAVYFCASGLGQGLFPYNFGPGTRLLVL.

The chain couples TRBV19 to TRBJ1-4; possible D gene TRBD1, 5 bases. V was cut by 5 bases and J by 8 bases, with 12 bases left in between. Germline V gene lookup returns CDR1 LNHDA and CDR2 SQIVND (reference sequence). The length of the CDR3 is 13 residues. In nucleotides, the CDR3 is TGTGCCAGTAGTGCGGGACCGCTCGAAAAACTGTTTTTT. It translates to CASSAGPLEKLFF.

The rearrangement joins TRBV11-1 to TRBJ2-3, with 9 nucleotides matching TRBD1. The CDR3 runs to 12 residues. V lost 4 bases, J lost 11 bases, and 4 bases stayed unmatched. CDR1 SGHAT and CDR2 FQDESV come from the germline V gene (reference sequence). CDR3 in DNA: TGTGCCAGCAGCTCCGGACAGGGGAAGCAGTATTTT. It encodes CASSSGQGKQYF.

V gene TRBV2 combines with J gene TRBJ2-5; D is uncertain. Looked up from germline, CDR1 is SNHLY and CDR2 is FYNNEI. Trimming left V 6 bases short and J 4 bases short, with 9 bases between. The CDR3 has 12 residues. CDR3 DNA: TGTGCCAGCAGCCCTAGTACAGAGACCCAGTACTTC. This translates into CASSPSTETQYF.

This clone was counted between two and nine times. The chain recombines TRBV11-2 with TRBJ1-5; tentative D call: TRBD1 (6 bases). The germline V and J ends were trimmed by 5 bases and 5 bases, with 13 bases remaining between them. The CDR3 spans 14 residues. Germline loops: CDR1 SGHAT, CDR2 FQNNGV. CDR3 protein: CASSRLRTDQPQHF. The DNA for the CDR3 is TGTGCCAGCAGCCGGTTGAGGACAGATCAGCCCCAGCATTTT.

This sequence joins TRBV3-1 (or the pseudogene TRBV3-2) and TRBJ2-1; D uncertain. The CDR3 sequence is 13 residues long. V lost 4 bases, J lost 8 bases, and 12 bases lay in between. Germline-derived CDR1 and CDR2 are LGHDT and YNNKEL (reference sequence). The CDR3 DNA is TGTGCCAGCAGCCGAGCCCTAAACCATGAGCAGTTCTTC. Protein product: CASSRALNHEQFF.

V gene TRBV28 combines with J gene TRBJ2-7; 9 bases align to TRBD2. V was clipped by 8 bases and J by 0 bases; unmatched bases: 8. The CDR3 sequence is 15 residues long. From germline, CDR1 is MDHEN and CDR2 SYDVKM. CDR3 in amino acids: CASRSLAGPSYEQYF. In DNA form, the CDR3 reads TGTGCCAGCCGTTCACTAGCGGGTCCCTCCTACGAGCAGTACTTC.

The chain employs TRBV28 and TRBJ1-1; no firm D call. Germline CDR1 reads MDHEN; CDR2 reads SYDVKM. This CDR3 has 14 amino acids. V was clipped by 6 bases and J by 6 bases, with 17 bases between them. As DNA, the CDR3 is TGTGCCAGCAGCCCGCGGGGTGAATTCCCTGAAGCTTTCTTT. It specifies CASSPRGEFPEAFF.

The rearrangement joins TRBV7-2 to TRBJ2-3; 9 positions match TRBD2. Germline CDR1 and CDR2: SGHTA and FQGNSA. Trimming at V came to 3 bases and at J to 0 bases, leaving 1 base not matched to a gene. The CDR3 is 15 amino acids. The CDR3 loop is CASSFGLASTDTQYF. DNA for the CDR3: TGTGCCAGCAGCTTTGGACTAGCGAGCACAGATACGCAGTATTTT.

The chain is built from TRBV7-9 and TRBJ2-7; TRBD2 agrees at 8 bases. V lost 5 bases, J lost 1 base, and 10 bases stayed unmatched. The CDR3 totals 16 residues. The germline gives CDR1 SEHNR, CDR2 FQNEAQ (reference sequence). CDR3 amino acids: CASSEAGLVSSYEQYF. CDR3 in DNA: TGTGCCAGCAGCGAAGCGGGACTAGTCAGTTCCTACGAGCAGTACTTC.

A remark on this clone: This specimen includes other DNA sequences encoding the same CDR3. The CDR3 nucleotides are TGTGCCAGCAGTTCCAACTACGAGCAGTACTTC. Translation: CASSSNYEQYF. The chain employs TRBV28 and TRBJ2-7; D not resolved. Germline CDR1 is MDHEN and CDR2 is SYDVKM. V lost 4 bases and J 3 bases, leaving 4 bases between the germline ends. The CDR3 runs to 11 residues. Looking up the rest from reference TRBV28 and TRBJ2-7 gives the full variable domain: DVKVTQSSRYLVKRTGEKVFLECVQDMDHENMFWYRQDPGLGLRLIYFSYDVKMKEKGDIPEGYSVSREKKERFSLILESASTNQTSMYLCASSSNYEQYFGPGTRLTVT.

The J gene is TRBJ2-3, the V gene TRBV6-5, with TRBD2 identical over 9 bases. The CDR3 covers 14 residues. CDR1 MNHEY and CDR2 SVGAGI come from the germline V gene. V was clipped by 7 bases and J by 7 bases; unmatched bases: 9. The chain's CDR3 is CASKSGRSGNTQYF. The CDR3 coding sequence is TGTGCCAGCAAAAGCGGGAGGTCCGGAAATACGCAGTATTTT.

This clone came up a few times. This rearrangement joins TRBV19 to TRBJ1-2; 7 nucleotides align to TRBD1. With V trimmed by 4 bases and J by 2 bases, 7 bases remained unmatched. Germline CDR1 is LNHDA and CDR2 is SQIVND (reference sequence). This CDR3 has 15 residues. The CDR3 sequence: CASSTEGQANYGYTF. The CDR3 DNA sequence: TGTGCCAGTAGTACCGAAGGACAGGCCAACTATGGCTACACCTTC. Variable domain in full (rest from reference TRBV19 and TRBJ1-2): DGGITQSPKYLFRKEGQNVTLSCEQNLNHDAMYWYRQDPGQGLRLIYYSQIVNDFQKGDIAEGYSVSREKKESFPLTVTSAQKNPTAFYLCASSTEGQANYGYTFGSGTRLTVV.

The genes are TRBV27 and TRBJ2-3, with D possibly being TRBD1 (6 bases). Trimming took off 5 bases at V and 2 bases at J, with 11 bases between the two ends. This CDR3 has 14 amino acids. Germline CDR1 is MNHEY and CDR2 is SMNVEV (reference sequence). This CDR3 is CASSDRDNTDTQYF. CDR3 DNA sequence: TGTGCCAGCAGTGACCGGGACAACACAGATACGCAGTATTTT.

The rearrangement joins TRBV19 to TRBJ1-6; D perhaps matches TRBD1 (5 bases). Trimming cost V 2 bases and J 8 bases, with 13 bases left between them. Germline V lookup: CDR1 LNHDA, CDR2 SQIVND (reference sequence). This CDR3 contains 15 residues. CDR3 protein: CASSITGDGDSPLHF. CDR3 bases: TGTGCCAGTAGTATAACAGGAGATGGGGATTCACCCCTCCACTTT.

The genes are TRBV5-1 and TRBJ1-5; D perhaps matches TRBD1 (6 bases). Between the trimmed V and J ends, which lost 0 bases and 0 bases, there was a span of 10 bases. CDR1 SGHRS and CDR2 YFSETQ come from the germline V gene. The CDR3 covers 16 residues. CDR3 bases: TGCGCCAGCAGCTTGGGAGGACAGCTTAGCAATCAGCCCCAGCATTTT. Amino acids: CASSLGGQLSNQPQHF. Variable domain in full (rest from reference TRBV5-1 and TRBJ1-5): KAGVTQTPRYLIKTRGQQVTLSCSPISGHRSVSWYQQTPGQGLQFLFEYFSETQRNKGNFPGRFSGRQFSNSRSEMNVSTLELGDSALYLCASSLGGQLSNQPQHFGDGTRLSIL.

V usage is TRBV18 and J usage is TRBJ1-2; weak D call: TRBD1 (6 bases). Germline lookup yields CDR1 KGHSH and CDR2 LQKENI. V was shortened by 6 bases and J by 8 bases, with 22 bases between the two germline ends. The CDR3 extends over 15 amino acids. CDR3 region: CASSPRRGAKGGYTF. In DNA form, the CDR3 reads TGTGCCAGCTCCCCCCGACGGGGGGCGAAGGGAGGCTACACCTTC. The full variable domain, its missing parts supplied by reference TRBV18 and TRBJ1-2, is NAGVMQNPRHLVRRRGQEARLRCSPMKGHSHVYWYRQLPEEGLKFMVYLQKENIIDESGMPKERFSAEFPKEGPSILRIQQVVRGDSAAYFCASSPRRGAKGGYTFGSGTRLTVV.

The chain couples TRBV4-3 to TRBJ1-1, with 8 bases matching TRBD1. J was trimmed by 0 bases and V by 4 bases; bases with no gene match: 4. This CDR3 comprises 15 residues. The V gene's germline CDR1 is LGHNA and CDR2 YSLEER. CDR3 protein: CASSPRDRLNTEAFF. Written as DNA, the CDR3 is TGCGCCAGCAGCCCCAGGGACAGGTTGAACACTGAAGCTTTCTTT.

This sequence joins TRBV10-3 and TRBJ1-5; the D gene is possibly TRBD1 (5 bases). Trimming took 0 bases from V and 2 from J, leaving 11 bases between them. CDR3 length: 16 residues. The germline CDR1 and CDR2 sequences are ENHRY and SYGVKD. CDR3 nucleotide sequence: TGTGCCATCAGTGAGTCGTTAGGGGTGGGCAATCAGCCCCAGCATTTT. This sequence encodes CAISESLGVGNQPQHF.

The chain employs TRBV29-1 and TRBJ2-3; 9 positions match TRBD1. V shed 8 bases and J 2 bases; nucleotides not matched to a gene: 11. The CDR3 covers 15 residues. In germline, CDR1 is SQVTM, CDR2 ANQGSEA. CDR3 coding DNA: TGCAGCTCCAAAGTTGGGACAGGGAACACAGATACGCAGTATTTT. Translating it yields CSSKVGTGNTDTQYF.